A single sample gave rise to the 16 T cell receptor beta chains below, sequenced in a study of cytomegalovirus exposure and HLA in healthy donors. The study ran its PCR with 60 Vbeta and 13 Jbeta primers. Clones were sequenced by immunoSEQ multiplex PCR, and TCRdb holds only the in-frame ones, with some missing. This table has 200,000 to 250,000 clones, 85% to 90% appearing once. The sequencing sample was made of PBMCs. The receptors were sampled from a human donor in good health.

The chain has TRBV6-6 and TRBJ2-5; D perhaps matches TRBD1 (5 bases). The end of the DNA aligns better with TRBJ2-7, so the J call may be wrong. This CDR3 has 14 amino acids. Per germline, CDR1 MNHNY and CDR2 SVGAGI (reference sequence). The CDR3 region is CASSYPRQQNEQYF. The CDR3 bases are TGTGCCAGCAGTTACCCCCGACAGCAGAACGAGCAGTACTTC.

The rearrangement links TRBV11-1 to TRBJ2-1; no firm D call. Germline loops: CDR1 SGHAT, CDR2 FQDESV (reference sequence). CDR3 size: 14 residues. Trimming left V 6 bases short and J 0 bases short, with 9 bases between. CDR3 coding DNA: TGTGCCAGCAGGACTTCTGCCTCCTACAATGAGCAGTTCTTC. Its translation is CASRTSASYNEQFF.

The rearrangement links TRBV4-1 to TRBJ1-5; the match to TRBD1 covers 8 bases. The CDR3 consists of 18 residues. Germline CDR1 reads MGHRA; CDR2 reads YSYEKL. The junction had 10 bases not matched to a gene; V was cut back by 3 bases and J by 0 bases. The CDR3 is CASSHLARDRISNQPQHF. In nucleotides, the CDR3 is TGCGCCAGCAGCCACCTAGCCCGGGACAGGATTAGCAATCAGCCCCAGCATTTT.

On this clone itself: The conserved closing phenylalanine or tryptophan is absent in this CDR3, likely reflecting a read error. The limits of the CDR3 on the DNA are not certain, so only TCRdb's listed CDR3 is given. This CDR3 is CASSNGGVLEL. The chain links TRBV21-1 to TRBJ1-1. TRBV21-1 is a recognized pseudogene. The CDR3 is 11 amino acids long, termini counted.

This rearrangement joins TRBV19 to TRBJ2-2; TRBD2 is a possible D gene (5 bases). Germline CDR1 is LNHDA and CDR2 is SQIVND (reference sequence). V lost 7 bases and J lost 7, with 16 bases in between. The CDR3 has 14 amino acids. CDR3 nucleotides: TGTGCCAGTACCCCAAGTGGCGCGGGCGGGGAGCTGTTTTTT. Translated: CASTPSGAGGELFF.

J is TRBJ2-1 and V is TRBV27; 11 bases map to TRBD2. Per the germline V gene, CDR1 is MNHEY and CDR2 is SMNVEV (reference sequence). CDR3 length: 15 residues. J gave up 4 bases and V 5 bases, and 4 bases lay outside the gene matches. CDR3 in amino acids: CASSTVAGGYNEQFF. The DNA of the CDR3 is TGTGCCAGCAGTACCGTAGCGGGAGGGTACAATGAGCAGTTCTTC.

The chain links TRBV6-5 to TRBJ2-2, with D perhaps TRBD2 (6 bases). The CDR3 runs 15 residues. CDR1 MNHEY and CDR2 SVGAGI come from the germline V gene. V was cut by 0 bases and J by 4 bases, with 9 bases left in between. DNA for the CDR3: TGTGCCAGCAGTTACTCTGCGGGAATCACCGGGGAGCTGTTTTTT. This sequence encodes CASSYSAGITGELFF.

The chain links TRBV29-1 to TRBJ1-5; 10 bases line up with TRBD1. The CDR3 loop spans 14 amino acids. V lost 5 bases, J lost 5 bases, and 6 bases stayed unmatched. In germline, CDR1 is SQVTM, CDR2 ANQGSEA. The CDR3 here is CSVRLGTGDQPQHF. CDR3 sequence (DNA): TGCAGCGTTAGGTTAGGGACAGGGGATCAGCCCCAGCATTTT.

Remarks on this clone: The junction does not match germline at one end; this may be a read error. This sequence joins TRBV19 and TRBJ2-7, with a possible D match to TRBD1 (6 bases). Germline V gene sequence: CDR1 LNHDA, CDR2 SQIVND (reference sequence). This CDR3 has 15 amino acids. The chain's CDR3 is CVSTLATGQYYEQYF. As DNA, the CDR3 is TGTGTCAGTACCCTCGCTACCGGACAGTACTACGAGCAGTACTTC.

J is TRBJ2-1 and V is TRBV5-1; D perhaps matches TRBD2 (7 bases). CDR3 length: 15 amino acids. Germline CDR1 is SGHRS and CDR2 is YFSETQ. Deletions cut 0 bases from V and 2 bases from J, with 9 bases between. CDR3 amino acids: CASSLDGGPYNEQFF. CDR3 coding DNA: TGCGCCAGCAGCTTGGACGGGGGGCCCTACAATGAGCAGTTCTTC.

Note on this clone: One end of the junction does not line up with germline, which may come from a read error. The chain carries TRBV7-9 and TRBJ1-2; the match to TRBD1 covers 7 bases. The CDR3 sequence is 12 residues long. CDR1 SEHNR and CDR2 FQNEAQ come from the germline V gene (reference sequence). In DNA, the CDR3 is TGTTCCAGCAGCTTGACAGGGTTGGGCTACACCTTC. It yields the protein CSSSLTGLGYTF.

The rearrangement uses TRBV7-2 and TRBJ2-3; D uncertain. The CDR3 covers 13 residues. Germline CDR1 and CDR2: SGHTA and FQGNSA. V was shortened by 5 bases and J by 0 bases, with 6 bases between the two germline ends. The CDR3 loop is CASSPSSTDTQYF. CDR3 sequence (DNA): TGTGCCAGCAGCCCATCAAGCACAGATACGCAGTATTTT.

The rearrangement uses TRBV16 and TRBJ2-7; D perhaps matches TRBD2 (6 bases). CDR1 KGHSY and CDR2 FQNENV come from the germline V gene. The CDR3 extends over 14 amino acids. V gave up 0 bases and J gave up 0 bases, with 6 bases separating them. The CDR3 protein is CASSQSGGSYEQYF. CDR3 DNA sequence: TGTGCCAGCAGCCAATCGGGAGGCTCCTACGAGCAGTACTTC.

The chain recombines TRBV7-3 with TRBJ2-2; 8 bases line up with TRBD2. CDR3 length equals 16 residues. The germline CDR1 and CDR2 sequences are SGHTA and FQGTGA. Trimming took 5 bases from V and 6 from J; bases not matched to a gene: 11. The CDR3 spells CASSPNDGRAAGELFF. CDR3 nucleotide sequence: TGTGCCAGCAGCCCCAACGACGGGAGGGCTGCCGGGGAGCTGTTTTTT.

The chain recombines TRBV5-8 with TRBJ2-5; 9 bases are shared with TRBD1. V lost 2 bases and J lost 4; bases outside the gene matches: 6. Germline CDR1 reads SGHTS; CDR2 reads YDEGEE. This CDR3 comprises 15 residues. The CDR3 here is CASSFWGQGRETQYF. The CDR3 nucleotides read TGTGCCAGCAGCTTTTGGGGACAGGGTAGAGAGACCCAGTACTTC.

J is TRBJ2-5 and V is TRBV7-2, with D unclear. Germline-derived CDR1 and CDR2 are SGHTA and FQGNSA. The CDR3 length is 12 residues. Between the trimmed V and J ends, which lost 1 base and 4 bases, there was a span of 4 bases. DNA of the CDR3: TGTGCCAGCAGCTTAGTCCGAGAGACCCAGTACTTC. Amino acid sequence: CASSLVRETQYF.